This T cell receptor beta chain came from a study of blood T cells in healthy people across ages. Per-sample PBMC isolation yielded at least 6.5 million cells. There are 21 residues in the CDR3. CDR1 MNHEY and CDR2 SVGAGI come from the germline V gene. V was pared by 0 bases and J by 0 bases, with 24 bases between. Through a sample-barcoded 5' primer and a J-beta primer mix, a second PCR was run for roughly 6 to 11 cycles. Each TCR beta cDNA got a 12-nucleotide random molecular identifier. TCRdb called the 5' RACE reads again in MiXCR, with one record for every CDR3 protein. The table shows about 1.4 million distinct CDR3 sequences, with 59% occurring only once.

The rearrangement uses TRBV6-5 and TRBJ2-4; tentative D call: TRBD2 (5 bases). The sequenced sample consisted of blood. This TCR derives from a man between 18 and 29 years old in good health. The CDR3 spells CASSYSRSLGLMMLAKNIQYF. The DNA of the CDR3 is TGTGCCAGCAGTTACTCGAGGTCGTTAGGACTCATGATGCTAGCCAAAAACATTCAGTACTTC.